The 30 T cell receptor beta chains listed next were all sequenced from one sample in a study of OX40 agonist ivuxolimab in advanced cancers. Assay: immunoSEQ multiplex PCR; the TCRdb copy retains only in-frame clones and omits some. Of 15,000 to 20,000 clones in the sample, 83% were seen once. This sample comprised CD4+ or CD8+ T cells sorted from blood, obtained in a trial of the OX40 agonist ivuxolimab. These receptors were obtained from an adult with an advanced solid tumor such as melanoma, head and neck, liver or kidney cancer.

The genes are TRBV5-1 and TRBJ2-2, with TRBD2 matching 8 bases. The V segment lost 4 bases and the J segment 0 bases; nucleotides outside the gene matches: 5. CDR1 is SGHRS and CDR2 is YFSETQ in the germline V gene. The CDR3 totals 16 residues. The CDR3 loop is CASSPGLAANTGELFF. In nucleotides, the CDR3 is TGCGCCAGCAGCCCAGGACTAGCTGCGAACACCGGGGAGCTGTTTTTT.

The sample holds one count of this clone. The chain carries TRBV5-1 and TRBJ1-2, with a weak D call TRBD1 (5 bases). The CDR3 consists of 14 residues. Germline values: CDR1 SGHRS, CDR2 YFSETQ. The germline V and J ends were trimmed by 2 bases and 4 bases, with 12 bases remaining between them. The CDR3 DNA follows: TGCGCCAGCAGCTTCCAGGGAGAGGGCTATGGCTACACCTTC. Its translation: CASSFQGEGYGYTF. The variable domain in full, with the rest retrieved from reference TRBV5-1 and TRBJ1-2, is KAGVTQTPRYLIKTRGQQVTLSCSPISGHRSVSWYQQTPGQGLQFLFEYFSETQRNKGNFPGRFSGRQFSNSRSEMNVSTLELGDSALYLCASSFQGEGYGYTFGSGTRLTVV.

The V and J genes are TRBV7-2 and TRBJ1-1; no clear D gene. The germline V gene encodes CDR1 SGHTA and CDR2 FQGNSA. V was clipped by 2 bases and J by 1 base, with 8 bases between them. CDR3 size: 14 residues. CDR3 protein: CASSLQSGNTEAFF. CDR3 bases: TGTGCCAGCAGCTTACAGTCAGGGAACACTGAAGCTTTCTTT.

As DNA, the CDR3 is TGCGCCAGCAGCTTGGTAGGAGACAGGGGGCGTAGTGGCTACACCTTC. Its protein is CASSLVGDRGRSGYTF. V and J are TRBV5-1 and TRBJ1-2, with TRBD1 matching 10 bases. Germline V lookup: CDR1 SGHRS, CDR2 YFSETQ. The CDR3 runs to 16 residues. J lost 7 bases, V lost 0 bases, and 9 bases had no gene match.

This rearrangement joins TRBV9 to TRBJ1-1; D ambiguous. This CDR3 region has 13 residues. V shed 6 bases and J shed 1 base, with 10 bases lying between them. CDR1 is SGDLS and CDR2 is YYNGEE in the germline V gene. The CDR3 reads CASNRGTNTEAFF. The CDR3 coding sequence is TGTGCCAGCAACAGAGGTACGAACACTGAAGCTTTCTTT.

The chain recombines TRBV7-6 with TRBJ2-5; no clear D gene. The germline V gene encodes CDR1 SGHVS and CDR2 FNYEAQ. V was shortened by 1 base and J by 8 bases, with 8 bases between the two germline ends. The CDR3 is made up of 12 amino acids. CDR3 protein: CASSLVQNTQYF. The CDR3 nucleotides read TGTGCCAGCAGCTTAGTGCAGAATACCCAGTACTTC.

The chain is built from TRBV9 and TRBJ2-7; TRBD2 matches 9 bases. The CDR3 is 15 amino acids. From germline, CDR1 is SGDLS and CDR2 YYNGEE. V shed 0 bases and J 7 bases; nucleotides not matched to a gene: 8. CDR3 in amino acids: CASSVGAGGPEEQYF. The CDR3 coding sequence is TGTGCCAGCAGCGTAGGGGCGGGGGGGCCTGAAGAGCAGTACTTC.

The chain joins TRBV28 to TRBJ1-1, with D hard to call. CDR3 length equals 15 residues. The germline V gene has CDR1 MDHEN and CDR2 SYDVKM. V was shortened by 1 base and J by 7 bases, with 16 bases between the two germline ends. The CDR3 protein is CASSLLPSAPVEAFF. The DNA of the CDR3 is TGTGCCAGCAGTTTATTACCCAGTGCCCCAGTTGAAGCTTTCTTT.

This clone was picked up one time. The chain has TRBV6-1 and TRBJ2-7; 7 nucleotides align to TRBD2. V shed 0 bases and J 5 bases; nucleotides not matched to a gene: 4. This CDR3 contains 14 residues. From germline, CDR1 is MNHNS and CDR2 SASEGT. The CDR3 reads CASSEAGGRDEQYF. Here the CDR3 DNA reads TGTGCCAGCAGTGAAGCGGGGGGGAGGGACGAGCAGTACTTC.

This sequence joins TRBV28 and TRBJ2-3; TRBD1 might be the D (6 bases). V was pared by 2 bases and J by 1 base, with 13 bases between. This CDR3 contains 16 residues. Germline loops: CDR1 MDHEN, CDR2 SYDVKM. The CDR3: CASSLATSGGTDTQYF. For the CDR3, the DNA is TGTGCCAGCAGTTTAGCAACCTCAGGGGGCACAGATACGCAGTATTTT.

The CDR3 region is CASSLDSVGEQYF. The CDR3, as DNA: TGCGCCAGCAGCTTGGACTCGGTCGGCGAGCAGTACTTC. This chain joins TRBV5-1 and TRBJ2-7; D not resolved. Germline CDR1 SGHRS, CDR2 YFSETQ. The CDR3 spans 13 residues. V was clipped by 0 bases and J by 6 bases, with 10 bases between them.

The chain uses TRBV7-9 and TRBJ2-7, with D perhaps assigned TRBD1 or TRBD2 (5 bases each). The CDR3 extends over 13 amino acids. The germline V and J ends were trimmed by 3 bases and 6 bases, with 12 bases remaining between them. CDR1 SEHNR and CDR2 FQNEAQ come from the germline V gene (reference sequence). The CDR3 bases are TGTGCCAGCAGCTTTGCCGGGACGGGCGAGCAGTACTTC. Translating gives CASSFAGTGEQYF. Filled out from reference TRBV7-9 and TRBJ2-7, the complete variable domain reads DTGVSQNPRHKITKRGQNVTFRCDPISEHNRLYWYRQTLGQGPEFLTYFQNEAQLEKSRLLSDRFSAERPKGSFSTLEIQRTEQGDSAMYLCASSFAGTGEQYFGPGTRLTVT.

The chain recombines TRBV11-2 with TRBJ2-4; TRBD2 aligns across 15 bases. The V gene's germline CDR1 is SGHAT and CDR2 FQNNGV. The CDR3 consists of 18 residues. The trim removed 5 bases at V and 2 bases at J, leaving 7 bases unmatched. In DNA form, the CDR3 reads TGTGCCAGCAGCCCAGGGACTAGCGGGAGGTTAACCAAAAACATTCAGTACTTC. Its protein is CASSPGTSGRLTKNIQYF.

This chain links TRBV5-5 with TRBJ2-1; D is unresolved. The CDR3 spans 13 residues. The germline V and J ends were trimmed by 1 base and 6 bases, with 8 bases remaining between them. Germline lookup yields CDR1 SGHKS and CDR2 YYEKEE (reference sequence). Written as DNA, the CDR3 is TGTGCCAGCAGCTTGTTAACAATCAATGAGCAGTTCTTC. Residues: CASSLLTINEQFF.

The rearrangement links TRBV11-2 to TRBJ2-1; D ambiguous. This CDR3 contains 14 residues. Per germline, CDR1 SGHAT and CDR2 FQNNGV. Trimming shortened V by 1 base and J by 7 bases, and 11 bases separated the two germline ends. CDR3 in amino acids: CASSLVALPNEQFF. The CDR3 coding sequence is TGTGCCAGCAGCTTAGTCGCCCTCCCTAATGAGCAGTTCTTC.

The chain couples TRBV19 to TRBJ2-3; D call uncertain. The CDR3 length is 14 residues. V was shortened by 2 bases and J by 2 bases, with 8 bases between the two germline ends. Germline V gene lookup returns CDR1 LNHDA and CDR2 SQIVND (reference sequence). CDR3 DNA: TGTGCCAGTAGTATAAAAGGAGACACAGATACGCAGTATTTT. Translated, it gives CASSIKGDTDTQYF. Combining the CDR3 with reference TRBV19 and TRBJ2-3 gives the whole variable domain DGGITQSPKYLFRKEGQNVTLSCEQNLNHDAMYWYRQDPGQGLRLIYYSQIVNDFQKGDIAEGYSVSREKKESFPLTVTSAQKNPTAFYLCASSIKGDTDTQYFGPGTRLTVL.

The rearrangement joins TRBV7-9 to TRBJ1-1, with a tentative D call TRBD1 (6 bases). From germline, CDR1 is SEHNR and CDR2 FQNEAQ (reference sequence). Trimming took 4 bases from V and 6 from J, leaving 15 bases between them. The CDR3 is made up of 14 amino acids. CDR3: CASSSMTGFAEAFF. CDR3 nucleotide sequence: TGTGCCAGCAGCTCCATGACAGGTTTCGCTGAAGCTTTCTTT.

The chain's CDR3 is CASTLNPYAGIDEKLFF. Written as DNA, the CDR3 is TGCGCCAGCACACTCAACCCCTATGCGGGTATCGATGAAAAACTGTTTTTT. The V gene is TRBV23-1, the J gene TRBJ1-4; no definite D call. TRBV23-1 is classed as an ORF, of uncertain function. With 7 bases removed from V and 6 bases from J, the gap between germline ends came to 24 bases. This CDR3 comprises 17 residues.

This chain uses TRBV18 with TRBJ1-3; D is unclear. Germline CDR1 and CDR2: KGHSH and LQKENI. V lost 2 bases to trimming and J lost 0 bases, with 2 bases between them. This CDR3 has 13 amino acids. The CDR3 DNA follows: TGTGCCAGCTCACCAGGCTCTGGAAACACCATATATTTT. Residues: CASSPGSGNTIYF.

CDR3 loop: CASSLNVNTEAFF. CDR3 DNA sequence: TGTGCCAGCAGCTTAAATGTGAACACTGAAGCTTTCTTT. V is TRBV7-2 and J is TRBJ1-1; no definite D call. This CDR3 is built from 13 residues. CDR1 is SGHTA, CDR2 FQGNSA, per germline. V dropped 2 bases and J dropped 0 bases, with 4 bases sitting between them.

The V call is TRBV18, the J call TRBJ1-6, with D possibly TRBD1 on 5 matching bases. Trimming cost V 3 bases and J 9 bases, with 9 bases left between them. The CDR3 is 13 residues long. CDR1 is KGHSH, CDR2 LQKENI, per germline. DNA for the CDR3: TGTGCCAGCTCACCCCCAGGGACTTCACCCCTCCACTTT. Protein product: CASSPPGTSPLHF.

This chain uses TRBV10-1 with TRBJ2-3; D is undetermined. With 0 bases removed from V and 1 base from J, the gap between germline ends came to 11 bases. This CDR3 is built from 16 residues. The germline gives CDR1 WNHNN, CDR2 SYGVQD (reference sequence). This CDR3 reads CASSESGFRGTDTQYF. The DNA of the CDR3 is TGCGCCAGCAGTGAGTCCGGCTTCCGCGGCACAGATACGCAGTATTTT.

The chain links TRBV9 to TRBJ2-1; D ambiguous. Germline V gene data show CDR1 as SGDLS and CDR2 as YYNGEE. The CDR3 totals 13 residues. Trimming pared 3 bases from V and 2 bases from J, leaving 6 bases between. The CDR3 nucleotides are TGTGCCAGCAGCGCACGGACCTACAATGAGCAGTTCTTC. Amino acid sequence: CASSARTYNEQFF.

V gene TRBV4-1 combines with J gene TRBJ2-2, with D possibly being TRBD2 (6 bases). Germline V gene sequence: CDR1 MGHRA, CDR2 YSYEKL. The V end was cut by 1 base, the J end by 7 bases, with 16 bases between. The length of the CDR3 is 16 residues. The DNA of the CDR3 is TGCGCCAGCAGCCAAGGATTAGGAGTAGCGGTCGGGGAGCTGTTTTTT. Encoded protein: CASSQGLGVAVGELFF.

The chain is built from TRBV9 and TRBJ1-2, with TRBD1 identical over 7 bases. J lost 7 bases, V lost 2 bases, and 5 bases had no gene match. The length of the CDR3 is 13 residues. Germline V lookup: CDR1 SGDLS, CDR2 YYNGEE. CDR3 amino acids: CASSVRDSGGYTF. In DNA form, the CDR3 reads TGTGCCAGCAGCGTCAGGGACAGCGGTGGCTACACCTTC. Filled out from reference TRBV9 and TRBJ1-2, the complete variable domain reads DSGVTQTPKHLITATGQRVTLRCSPRSGDLSVYWYQQSLDQGLQFLIQYYNGEERAKGNILERFSAQQFPDLHSELNLSSLELGDSALYFCASSVRDSGGYTFGSGTRLTVV.

The J gene is TRBJ1-1, the V gene TRBV19, with D perhaps matching TRBD1 (6 bases). Germline assignment: CDR1 LNHDA and CDR2 SQIVND (reference sequence). V gave up 5 bases and J gave up 2 bases, with 18 bases separating them. The CDR3 is made up of 16 amino acids. This CDR3 is CASSHRDPLTNTEAFF. CDR3 nucleotide sequence: TGTGCCAGTAGTCACAGGGACCCCCTTACTAACACTGAAGCTTTCTTT.

V gene TRBV2 combines with J gene TRBJ2-1; weak D call: TRBD1 (6 bases). Germline loops: CDR1 SNHLY, CDR2 FYNNEI. The CDR3 is made up of 15 amino acids. Trimming took 6 bases from V and 8 from J, leaving 20 bases between them. The CDR3 protein is CASRTGTASGDEQFF. The CDR3 coding sequence is TGTGCCAGCAGGACCGGGACGGCGTCAGGGGATGAGCAGTTCTTC.

CDR3 DNA: TGTGCCAGCAGCCAGAACACCGGGGAGCTGTTTTTT. It encodes CASSQNTGELFF. The genes are TRBV11-3 and TRBJ2-2; D is uncertain. CDR3 length: 12 residues. Germline V gene lookup returns CDR1 SGHNT and CDR2 YENEEA. V was pared by 5 bases and J by 1 base, with 2 bases between.

The chain links TRBV5-4 to TRBJ2-2; TRBD1 agrees at 7 bases. There are 15 residues in the CDR3. The V gene end was trimmed by 5 bases and the J gene end by 4 bases; junction bases not matched to a gene: 8. Looked up from germline, CDR1 is SGHNT and CDR2 is YYREEE (reference sequence). Here the CDR3 reads CASRKQGSLTGELFF. CDR3 DNA: TGTGCCAGCAGAAAACAGGGGAGTCTCACCGGGGAGCTGTTTTTT.

The chain joins TRBV4-2 to TRBJ2-7; 8 bases match TRBD2. Trimming took 1 base from V and 8 from J; bases not matched to a gene: 10. CDR3 length: 15 residues. The germline V gene encodes CDR1 LGHNA and CDR2 YNFKEQ. Here the CDR3 DNA reads TGTGCCAGCAGCCAAGGAGAAAGCGGGAGATCGCAGCAGTACTTC. Residues: CASSQGESGRSQQYF.